Each of the 28 T cell receptor beta chains below was sequenced from the same sample in a study of OX40 agonist ivuxolimab in advanced cancers. Sequencing used immunoSEQ multiplex PCR; TCRdb keeps in-frame clones, though not all of them. In the table there are tens of thousands of clones, roughly nine tenths of which are singletons. The source was CD4+ or CD8+ T cells sorted from blood, collected in a trial of the OX40 agonist ivuxolimab. The source is an adult with an advanced solid tumor such as melanoma, head and neck, liver or kidney cancer.

The rearrangement links TRBV14 to TRBJ2-5; D tentatively reads TRBD1 or TRBD2 (5 bases each). Germline V gene lookup returns CDR1 SGHDN and CDR2 FVKESK. Between the trimmed V and J ends, which lost 4 bases and 0 bases, there was a span of 12 bases. This CDR3 has 15 residues. CDR3 nucleotides: TGTGCCAGCAGCCCCCGAGGGGTGTACCAAGAGACCCAGTACTTC. Translating it yields CASSPRGVYQETQYF.

This clone appeared once. V usage is TRBV27 and J usage is TRBJ2-2, with 8 nucleotides matching TRBD1. Germline CDR1 reads MNHEY; CDR2 reads SMNVEV (reference sequence). With 6 bases clipped from V and 2 bases from J, the junction kept 5 bases outside the gene matches. CDR3 length equals 15 residues. DNA of the CDR3: TGTGCCAGCAGGGGGGACAGGATCAACACCGGGGAGCTGTTTTTT. This encodes CASRGDRINTGELFF.

The CDR3 DNA follows: TGTGCCAGCAGCTTTACCCCAGGGAGGACAACTAATGAAAAACTGTTTTTT. Translating it yields CASSFTPGRTTNEKLFF. The chain has TRBV5-6 and TRBJ1-4; D might be TRBD1 (5 bases). V was trimmed by 2 bases and J by 0 bases, leaving 14 bases between them. Germline CDR1 and CDR2: SGHDT and YYEEEE. This CDR3 spans 17 amino acids.

This clone was seen only once. The J gene is TRBJ2-2, the V gene TRBV7-9, with 7 bases fitting TRBD1. The germline CDR1 and CDR2 sequences are SEHNR and FQNEAQ (reference sequence). This CDR3 region has 16 residues. V shed 4 bases and J 1 base; nucleotides not matched to a gene: 6. CDR3 sequence reads: CASSSPTGRNTGELFF. As DNA, the CDR3 is TGTGCCAGCAGCTCCCCGACAGGGCGGAACACCGGGGAGCTGTTTTTT.

The chain uses TRBV15 and TRBJ1-2, with 7 nucleotides matching TRBD1. CDR3 length: 15 amino acids. J was trimmed by 3 bases and V by 0 bases; bases with no gene match: 4. The germline V gene encodes CDR1 LNHNV and CDR2 YYDKDF (reference sequence). CDR3 coding DNA: TGTGCCACCAGCAGAGAGGGGGACAGTTACTATGGCTACACCTTC. Translating it yields CATSREGDSYYGYTF.

The genes are TRBV19 and TRBJ2-1, with D possibly TRBD1 on 6 matching bases. The CDR3 extends over 13 amino acids. The V gene lost 5 bases and the J gene lost 4 bases, with 9 bases spanning the gap. Per germline, CDR1 LNHDA and CDR2 SQIVND (reference sequence). In DNA form, the CDR3 reads TGTGCCAGTAGTGCTACAGGGTACAATGAGCAGTTCTTC. Protein sequence: CASSATGYNEQFF.

This rearrangement joins TRBV14 to TRBJ2-7; D might be TRBD1 (6 bases). The CDR3 is 14 amino acids. The V end was cut by 0 bases, the J end by 3 bases, with 9 bases between. Looked up from germline, CDR1 is SGHDN and CDR2 is FVKESK. The CDR3 is CASSQDPGDYEQYF. In DNA form, the CDR3 reads TGTGCCAGCAGCCAAGATCCAGGGGACTACGAGCAGTACTTC.

The chain employs TRBV29-1 and TRBJ2-1, with 7 bases lining up with TRBD2. The V segment lost 5 bases and the J segment 12 bases; nucleotides outside the gene matches: 7. This CDR3 region has 11 residues. Looked up from germline, CDR1 is SQVTM and CDR2 is ANQGSEA. As DNA, the CDR3 is TGCAGCGTTTTTTCGGGGGAGGGGCAGTTCTTC. This encodes CSVFSGEGQFF.

The chain combines TRBV27 with TRBJ2-3, with D unclear. The length of the CDR3 is 13 residues. The V gene lost 6 bases and the J gene lost 3 bases, with 10 bases spanning the gap. The germline gives CDR1 MNHEY, CDR2 SMNVEV (reference sequence). CDR3 in DNA: TGTGCCAGCAGCCACTTGGGAACAGATACGCAGTATTTT. As protein: CASSHLGTDTQYF.

The chain is built from TRBV7-9 and TRBJ2-7; 7 bases match TRBD1. Germline CDR1 is SEHNR and CDR2 is FQNEAQ (reference sequence). This CDR3 spans 13 amino acids. V was clipped by 5 bases and J by 4 bases; unmatched bases: 5. CDR3 DNA sequence: TGTGCCAGCAGCGCCCGGGACAGTTACGAGCAGTACTTC. Protein product: CASSARDSYEQYF.

The CDR3 DNA reads as TGTGCCAGCAGTCGGACAGGGGGAAATCAGCCCCAGCATTTT. As protein: CASSRTGGNQPQHF. V and J are TRBV27 and TRBJ1-5; 10 nucleotides agree with TRBD1. From germline, CDR1 is MNHEY and CDR2 SMNVEV (reference sequence). This CDR3 is 14 amino acids long. V dropped 5 bases and J dropped 4; count of bases not matched to a gene: 2.

The chain couples TRBV11-1 to TRBJ2-1; TRBD1 is a possible D gene (5 bases). This CDR3 region has 16 residues. Germline V gene sequence: CDR1 SGHAT, CDR2 FQDESV (reference sequence). V gave up 5 bases and J gave up 5 bases, with 19 bases separating them. The CDR3 sequence: CASSMPWTTANNEQFF. In DNA, the CDR3 is TGTGCCAGCAGCATGCCCTGGACAACTGCAAACAATGAGCAGTTCTTC.

The rearrangement links TRBV9 to TRBJ2-1, with D possibly being TRBD2 (6 bases). Per germline, CDR1 SGDLS and CDR2 YYNGEE. V lost 3 bases and J 6 bases, leaving 13 bases between the germline ends. This CDR3 comprises 14 residues. The DNA of the CDR3 is TGTGCCAGCAGCGGACTAGGTGCTGTCAATGAGCAGTTCTTC. This translates into CASSGLGAVNEQFF.

The chain uses TRBV14 and TRBJ1-4; D remains ambiguous. The V end was cut by 4 bases, the J end by 3 bases, with 12 bases between. The CDR3 spans 15 residues. In germline, CDR1 is SGHDN, CDR2 FVKESK. CDR3 nucleotides: TGTGCCAGCAGCCTAGCGGTAGGCCCTAATGAAAAACTGTTTTTT. It yields the protein CASSLAVGPNEKLFF.

The V and J genes are TRBV30 and TRBJ2-5; TRBD2 matches at 8 bases. Trimming at V came to 2 bases and at J to 5 bases, leaving 7 bases not matched to a gene. Germline-derived CDR1 and CDR2 are GTSNPN and SVGIG (reference sequence). The CDR3 has 14 residues. CDR3 in amino acids: CAWSFPGLEETQYF. CDR3 DNA: TGTGCCTGGAGTTTCCCGGGACTAGAGGAGACCCAGTACTTC.

The CDR3 loop reads CASSTGMDTEAFF. CDR3 bases: TGTGCCAGCAGCACGGGGATGGACACTGAAGCTTTCTTT. The chain is built from TRBV7-9 and TRBJ1-1, with D hard to call. V lost 5 bases, J lost 3 bases, and 10 bases lay in between. This CDR3 contains 13 residues. Per the germline V gene, CDR1 is SEHNR and CDR2 is FQNEAQ (reference sequence).

This rearrangement joins TRBV7-6 to TRBJ2-7, with 8 bases matching TRBD1. This CDR3 comprises 14 residues. Looked up from germline, CDR1 is SGHVS and CDR2 is FNYEAQ. V shed 4 bases, J shed 0 bases, and the junction held 2 bases outside the gene matches. This chain's CDR3 is CASSSGGSSYEQYF. As DNA, the CDR3 is TGTGCCAGCAGCTCAGGGGGCTCCTCCTACGAGCAGTACTTC.

This sequence joins TRBV28 and TRBJ2-7; D may correspond to TRBD1 or TRBD2 (5 bases each). This CDR3 spans 13 amino acids. The V and J ends lost 2 bases and 7 bases respectively, with 12 bases between them. The germline gives CDR1 MDHEN, CDR2 SYDVKM. CDR3: CASSLVGEKEQYF. As DNA, the CDR3 is TGTGCCAGCAGTTTAGTGGGGGAAAAAGAGCAGTACTTC.

The rearrangement uses TRBV21-1 and TRBJ1-5; the D segment call TRBD1 is taken from the table without a DNA check. TRBV21-1 has pseudogene status. The CDR3 totals 14 residues. CDR3 nucleotide sequence: TGTGCCAGCACCGACAGGGGGCCCATTCAGCCCCAGCATTTT. It yields the protein CASTDRGPIQPQHF.

The CDR3 nucleotides are TGTGCCAGCGATGGGACAGGGGGATACAATGAGCAGTTCTTC. Amino acids: CASDGTGGYNEQFF. The J gene is TRBJ2-1, the V gene TRBV2; 11 nucleotides agree with TRBD1. After removal of 8 bases from V and 4 bases from J, the junction contained 4 bases not matched to a gene. CDR1 and CDR2 from the germline V gene are SNHLY and FYNNEI. The CDR3 sequence is 14 residues long.

This chain connects TRBV5-4 to TRBJ2-1; D call uncertain. V lost 0 bases to trimming and J lost 0 bases, with 1 base between them. CDR3 size: 13 residues. Looked up from germline, CDR1 is SGHNT and CDR2 is YYREEE (reference sequence). The CDR3 nucleotides are TGTGCCAGCAGCTTGGGCTCCTACAATGAGCAGTTCTTC. Its protein is CASSLGSYNEQFF. The full variable domain, completed using reference TRBV5-4 and TRBJ2-1, is ETGVTQSPTHLIKTRGQQVTLRCSSQSGHNTVSWYQQALGQGPQFIFQYYREEENGRGNFPPRFSGLQFPNYSSELNVNALELDDSALYLCASSLGSYNEQFFGPGTRLTVL.

This sequence joins TRBV27 and TRBJ2-1, with 8 nucleotides matching TRBD1. Germline assignment: CDR1 MNHEY and CDR2 SMNVEV (reference sequence). V was pared by 2 bases and J by 8 bases, with 8 bases of the junction left unmatched. The CDR3 runs 15 residues. CDR3 coding DNA: TGTGCCAGCAGTTTAGACAGGGGTGTAATCGATGAGCAGTTCTTC. Amino acids: CASSLDRGVIDEQFF.

The chain carries TRBV6-1 and TRBJ1-4; no clear D. Germline loops: CDR1 MNHNS, CDR2 SASEGT. Trimming took off 9 bases at V and 8 bases at J, with 19 bases between the two ends. The length of the CDR3 is 14 residues. The CDR3 DNA sequence: TGTGCCAGTTGTACAGCGTCTCGAGCGGAAAAACTGTTTTTT. It yields the protein CASCTASRAEKLFF.

The J gene is TRBJ2-7, the V gene TRBV11-3; D gene unclear. The V end lost 5 bases, the J end lost 5 bases, and 13 bases lay between the germline ends. The length of the CDR3 is 13 residues. Per the germline V gene, CDR1 is SGHNT and CDR2 is YENEEA. The CDR3 sequence: CASSLAPQDEQYF. The CDR3 DNA reads TGTGCCAGCAGCCTGGCTCCCCAAGACGAGCAGTACTTC.

The chain uses TRBV6-5 and TRBJ2-1; 7 bases match TRBD1. There are 12 residues in the CDR3. CDR1 is MNHEY, CDR2 SVGAGI, per germline. The V segment lost 2 bases and the J segment 12 bases; nucleotides outside the gene matches: 4. The CDR3 region has the DNA TGTGCCAGCAGTTACACAGGGGTGGTGCAGTTCTTC. This codes for CASSYTGVVQFF.

The chain's CDR3 is CASSDNNEAFF. The CDR3 nucleotides read TGTGCCAGCAGTGACAATAATGAAGCTTTCTTT. This chain links TRBV6-4 with TRBJ1-1; D gene ambiguous. The CDR3 consists of 11 residues. Looked up from germline, CDR1 is MRHNA and CDR2 is SNTAGT. With 2 bases removed from V and 7 bases from J, the gap between germline ends came to 5 bases.

V usage is TRBV10-3 and J usage is TRBJ1-1, with D maybe TRBD1 (5 bases). Germline CDR1 and CDR2: ENHRY and SYGVKD. Trimming left V 5 bases short and J 0 bases short, with 10 bases between. The CDR3 has 14 residues. CDR3 coding DNA: TGTGCCATCAGTACAGGAGGCGTGAACACTGAAGCTTTCTTT. Translation: CAISTGGVNTEAFF.

The V gene is TRBV30, the J gene TRBJ1-4, with 9 positions matching TRBD1. V trimming: 0 bases; J trimming: 7 bases; junction bases outside the gene matches: 6. This CDR3 contains 15 residues. CDR1 and CDR2 from the germline V gene are GTSNPN and SVGIG (reference sequence). The CDR3, as DNA: TGTGCCTGGAGTGTACCTTACAGGGGGCGTGAAAAACTGTTTTTT. This gives the protein CAWSVPYRGREKLFF.